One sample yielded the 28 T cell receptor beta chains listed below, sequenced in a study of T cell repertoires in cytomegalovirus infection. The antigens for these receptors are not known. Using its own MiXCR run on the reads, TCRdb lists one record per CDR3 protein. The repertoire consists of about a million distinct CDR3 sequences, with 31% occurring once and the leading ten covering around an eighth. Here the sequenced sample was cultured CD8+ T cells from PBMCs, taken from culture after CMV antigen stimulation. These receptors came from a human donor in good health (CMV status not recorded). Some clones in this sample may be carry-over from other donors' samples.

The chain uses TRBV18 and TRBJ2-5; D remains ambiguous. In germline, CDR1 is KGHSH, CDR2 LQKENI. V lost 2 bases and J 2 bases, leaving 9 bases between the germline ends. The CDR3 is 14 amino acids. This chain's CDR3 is CASSPDPKQETQYF. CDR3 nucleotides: TGTGCCAGCTCACCAGACCCAAAACAAGAGACCCAGTACTTC.

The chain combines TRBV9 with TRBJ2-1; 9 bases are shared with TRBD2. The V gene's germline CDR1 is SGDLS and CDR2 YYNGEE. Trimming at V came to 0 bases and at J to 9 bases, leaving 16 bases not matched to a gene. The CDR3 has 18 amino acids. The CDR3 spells CASSVAPRGRGGFGEQFF. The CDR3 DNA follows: TGTGCCAGCAGCGTAGCCCCGCGGGGGCGGGGGGGTTTTGGTGAGCAGTTCTTC. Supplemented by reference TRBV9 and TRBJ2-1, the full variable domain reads DSGVTQTPKHLITATGQRVTLRCSPRSGDLSVYWYQQSLDQGLQFLIQYYNGEERAKGNILERFSAQQFPDLHSELNLSSLELGDSALYFCASSVAPRGRGGFGEQFFGPGTRLTVL.

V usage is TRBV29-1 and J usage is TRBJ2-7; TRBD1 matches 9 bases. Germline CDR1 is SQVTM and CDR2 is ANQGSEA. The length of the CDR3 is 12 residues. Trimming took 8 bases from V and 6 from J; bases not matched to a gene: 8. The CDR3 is CSTTGTGTEQYF. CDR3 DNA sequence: TGCAGCACTACCGGGACAGGGACCGAGCAGTACTTC.

DNA of the CDR3: TGCAGTGCTCCAGTCCGGATCGAGTATGGCTACACCTTC. Translating it yields CSAPVRIEYGYTF. The chain couples TRBV20-1 to TRBJ1-2; D gene ambiguous. V was pared by 5 bases and J by 5 bases, with 15 bases between. Germline V gives CDR1 DFQATT, CDR2 SNEGSKA (reference sequence). This CDR3 contains 13 residues.

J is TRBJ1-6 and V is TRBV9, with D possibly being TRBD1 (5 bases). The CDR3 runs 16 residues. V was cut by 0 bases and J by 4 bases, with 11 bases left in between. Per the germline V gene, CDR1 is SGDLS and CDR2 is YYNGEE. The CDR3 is CASSVAGATYNSPLHF. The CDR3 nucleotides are TGTGCCAGCAGCGTAGCTGGGGCCACTTATAATTCACCCCTCCACTTT.

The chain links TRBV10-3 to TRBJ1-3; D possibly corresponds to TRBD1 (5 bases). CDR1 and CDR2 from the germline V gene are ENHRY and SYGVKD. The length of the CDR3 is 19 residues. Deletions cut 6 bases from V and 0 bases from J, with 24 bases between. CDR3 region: CAISDVEVNRQSSGNTIYF. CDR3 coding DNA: TGTGCCATCAGCGACGTCGAGGTCAACAGGCAGAGCTCTGGAAACACCATATATTTT.

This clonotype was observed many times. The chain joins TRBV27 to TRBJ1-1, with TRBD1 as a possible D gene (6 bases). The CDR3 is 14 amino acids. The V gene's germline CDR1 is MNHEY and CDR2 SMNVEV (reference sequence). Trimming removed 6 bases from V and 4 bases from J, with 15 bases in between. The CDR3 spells CASSLSGGATEAFF. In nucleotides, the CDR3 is TGTGCCAGCAGCTTAAGCGGGGGCGCCACTGAAGCTTTCTTT.

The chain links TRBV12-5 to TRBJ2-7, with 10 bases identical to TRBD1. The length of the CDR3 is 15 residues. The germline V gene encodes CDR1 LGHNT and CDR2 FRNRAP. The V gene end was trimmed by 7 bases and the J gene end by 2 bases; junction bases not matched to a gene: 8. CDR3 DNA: TGTGCTAGTGCCCTGGGGGGGACAGGGGCCTACGAGCAGTACTTC. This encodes CASALGGTGAYEQYF.

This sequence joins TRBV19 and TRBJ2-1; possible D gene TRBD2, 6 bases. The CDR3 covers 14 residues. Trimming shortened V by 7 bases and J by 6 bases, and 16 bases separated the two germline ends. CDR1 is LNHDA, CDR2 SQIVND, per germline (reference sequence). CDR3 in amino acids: CASTLLGAGNEQFF. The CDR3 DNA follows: TGTGCCAGTACCCTCCTTGGAGCGGGCAATGAGCAGTTCTTC.

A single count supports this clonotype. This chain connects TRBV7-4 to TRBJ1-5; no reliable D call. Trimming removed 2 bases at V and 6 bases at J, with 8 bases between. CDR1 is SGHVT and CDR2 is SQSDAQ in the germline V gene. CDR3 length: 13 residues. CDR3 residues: CASSLSITQPQHF. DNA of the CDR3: TGTGCCAGCAGCTTAAGTATTACTCAGCCCCAGCATTTT. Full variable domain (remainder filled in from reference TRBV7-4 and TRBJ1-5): GAGVSQSPRYKVAKRGRDVALRCDSISGHVTLYWYRQTLGQGSEVLTYSQSDAQRDKSGRPSGRFSAERPERSVSTLKIQRTEQGDSAVYLCASSLSITQPQHFGDGTRLSIL.

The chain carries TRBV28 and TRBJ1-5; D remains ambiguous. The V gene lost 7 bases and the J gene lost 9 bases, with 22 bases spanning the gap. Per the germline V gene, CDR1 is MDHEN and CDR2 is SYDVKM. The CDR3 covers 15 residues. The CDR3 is CASKHEGSTVMPQHF. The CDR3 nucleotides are TGTGCCAGCAAACATGAGGGCAGCACCGTGATGCCCCAGCATTTT.

CDR3: CASSPVWGGEGTEAFF. The CDR3 bases are TGTGCCAGCAGCCCCGTTTGGGGGGGCGAGGGCACTGAAGCTTTCTTT. The chain joins TRBV7-6 to TRBJ1-1, with D tentatively TRBD1 (6 bases). The CDR3 totals 16 residues. From germline, CDR1 is SGHVS and CDR2 FNYEAQ. The V and J ends lost 5 bases and 4 bases respectively, with 20 bases between them.

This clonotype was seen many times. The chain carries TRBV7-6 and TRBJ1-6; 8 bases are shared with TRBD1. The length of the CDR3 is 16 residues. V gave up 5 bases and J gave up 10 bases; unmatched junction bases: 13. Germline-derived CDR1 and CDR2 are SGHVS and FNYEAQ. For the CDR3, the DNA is TGTGCCAGCAGCCCGAAGACAGGGGCGATTGGGTCACCCCTCCACTTT. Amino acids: CASSPKTGAIGSPLHF.

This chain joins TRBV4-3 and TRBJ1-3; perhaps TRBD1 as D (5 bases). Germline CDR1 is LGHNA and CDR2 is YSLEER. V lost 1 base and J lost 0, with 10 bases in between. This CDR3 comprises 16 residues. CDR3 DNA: TGCGCCAGCAGCCAAGGACAGACCTTCTCTGGAAACACCATATATTTT. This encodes CASSQGQTFSGNTIYF.

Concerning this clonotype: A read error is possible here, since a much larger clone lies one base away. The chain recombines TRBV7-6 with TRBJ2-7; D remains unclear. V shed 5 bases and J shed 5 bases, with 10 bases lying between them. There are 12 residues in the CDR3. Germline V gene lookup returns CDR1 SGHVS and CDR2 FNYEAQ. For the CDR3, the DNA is TGTGCCAGCAGCGATGTCGGTCACGAGCAGTACTTC. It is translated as CASSDVGHEQYF.

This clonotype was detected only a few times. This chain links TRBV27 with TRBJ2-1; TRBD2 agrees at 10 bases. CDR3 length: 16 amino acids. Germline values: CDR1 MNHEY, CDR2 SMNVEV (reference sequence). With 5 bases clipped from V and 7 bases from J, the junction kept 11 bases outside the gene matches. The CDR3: CASSSRLAGNFNEQFF. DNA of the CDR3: TGTGCCAGCAGTAGCAGACTAGCGGGCAATTTTAATGAGCAGTTCTTC.

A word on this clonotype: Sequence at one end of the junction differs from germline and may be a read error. In DNA form, the CDR3 reads TGTGCCAACAGCATTATGGGACAGGGAGCTAGGAACACTGAAGCTTTCTTT. Its protein is CANSIMGQGARNTEAFF. The rearrangement links TRBV7-6 to TRBJ1-1; TRBD1 matches at 9 bases. There are 17 residues in the CDR3. Germline loops: CDR1 SGHVS, CDR2 FNYEAQ.

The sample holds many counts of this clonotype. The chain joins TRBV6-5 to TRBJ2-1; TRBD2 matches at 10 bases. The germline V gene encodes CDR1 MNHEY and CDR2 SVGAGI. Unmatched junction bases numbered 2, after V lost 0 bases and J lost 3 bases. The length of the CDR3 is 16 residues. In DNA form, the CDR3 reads TGTGCCAGCAGTTACTCGTCTAGCGGGGGCTACAATGAGCAGTTCTTC. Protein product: CASSYSSSGGYNEQFF.

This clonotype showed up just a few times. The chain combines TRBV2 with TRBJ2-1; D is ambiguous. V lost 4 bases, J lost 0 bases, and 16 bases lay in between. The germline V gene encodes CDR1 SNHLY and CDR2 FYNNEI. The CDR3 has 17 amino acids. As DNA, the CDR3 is TGTGCCAGCAGTGTGGATAGAAACTCTTCCTCCTACAATGAGCAGTTCTTC. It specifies CASSVDRNSSSYNEQFF.

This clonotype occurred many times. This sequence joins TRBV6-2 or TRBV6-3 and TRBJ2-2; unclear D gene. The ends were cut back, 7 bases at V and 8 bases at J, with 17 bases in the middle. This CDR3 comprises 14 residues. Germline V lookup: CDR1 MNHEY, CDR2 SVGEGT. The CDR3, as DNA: TGTGCCAGCACTATAGATACGAGTTCTGGGGAGCTGTTTTTT. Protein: CASTIDTSSGELFF.

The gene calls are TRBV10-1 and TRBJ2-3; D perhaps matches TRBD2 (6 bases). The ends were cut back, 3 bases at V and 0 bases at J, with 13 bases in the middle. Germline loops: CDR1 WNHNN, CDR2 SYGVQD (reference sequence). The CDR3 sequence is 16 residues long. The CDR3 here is CASSDLAETSTDTQYF. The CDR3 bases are TGCGCCAGCAGTGATTTAGCGGAAACTAGCACAGATACGCAGTATTTT.

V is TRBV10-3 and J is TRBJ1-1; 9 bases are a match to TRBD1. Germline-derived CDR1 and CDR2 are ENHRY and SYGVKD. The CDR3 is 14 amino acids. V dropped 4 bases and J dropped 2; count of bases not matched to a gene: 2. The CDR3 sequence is CAISGGQGNTEAFF. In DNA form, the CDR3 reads TGTGCCATCAGTGGGGGACAGGGCAACACTGAAGCTTTCTTT.

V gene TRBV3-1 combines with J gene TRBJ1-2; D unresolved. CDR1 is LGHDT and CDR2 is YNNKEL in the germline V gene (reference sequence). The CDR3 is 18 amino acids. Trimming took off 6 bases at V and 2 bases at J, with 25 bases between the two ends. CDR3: CASRSGQTSLPLNYGYTF. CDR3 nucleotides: TGTGCCAGCAGGTCCGGGCAGACCAGTCTCCCCCTCAACTATGGCTACACCTTC.

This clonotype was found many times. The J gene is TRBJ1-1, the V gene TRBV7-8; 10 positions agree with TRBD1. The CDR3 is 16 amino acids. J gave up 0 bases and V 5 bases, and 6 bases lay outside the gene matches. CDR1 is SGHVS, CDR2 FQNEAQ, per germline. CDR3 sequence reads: CASSPGTGVLNTEAFF. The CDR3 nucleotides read TGTGCCAGCAGCCCCGGGACAGGGGTGCTGAACACTGAAGCTTTCTTT.

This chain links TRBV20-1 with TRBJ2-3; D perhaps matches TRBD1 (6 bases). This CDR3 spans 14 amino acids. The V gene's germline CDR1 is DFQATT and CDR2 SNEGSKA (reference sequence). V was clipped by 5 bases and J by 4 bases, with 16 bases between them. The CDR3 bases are TGCAGTGCTCCGGTCACAGGGTTGTCAGATACGCAGTATTTT. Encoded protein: CSAPVTGLSDTQYF.

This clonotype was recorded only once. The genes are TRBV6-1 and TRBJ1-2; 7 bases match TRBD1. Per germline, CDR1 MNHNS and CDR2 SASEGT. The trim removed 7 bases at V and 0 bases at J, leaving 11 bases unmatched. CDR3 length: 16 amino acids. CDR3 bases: TGTGCCAGCATTTCGCGGACAGGACCATCTAACTATGGCTACACCTTC. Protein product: CASISRTGPSNYGYTF.

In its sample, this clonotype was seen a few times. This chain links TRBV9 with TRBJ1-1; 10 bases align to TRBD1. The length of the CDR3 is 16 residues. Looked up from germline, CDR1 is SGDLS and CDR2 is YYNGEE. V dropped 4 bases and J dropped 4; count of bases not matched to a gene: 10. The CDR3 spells CASSTQPGQGTTEAFF. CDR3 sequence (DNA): TGTGCCAGCAGCACCCAGCCGGGACAGGGGACCACTGAAGCTTTCTTT.

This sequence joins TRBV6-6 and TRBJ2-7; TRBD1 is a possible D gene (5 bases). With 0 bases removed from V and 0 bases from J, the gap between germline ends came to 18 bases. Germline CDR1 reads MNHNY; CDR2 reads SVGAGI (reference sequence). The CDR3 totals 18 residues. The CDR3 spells CASSYSTDPDSNSYEQYV. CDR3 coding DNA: TGTGCCAGCAGTTACTCGACGGACCCTGACAGTAACTCCTACGAGCAGTACGTC.